This T cell receptor (beta chain) was identified in a study of blood T cell repertoires in COVID-19. About the research overall: Donors in the United States, Italy and Spain gave samples during acute or convalescent COVID-19.

Sequencing was performed with immunoSEQ multiplex PCR; in TCRdb, only in-frame clones are kept and a portion is missing. Of 150,000 to 200,000 clones detected, around 85% appear once; the ten largest clones hold around 6.2%. Study members were between roughly 18 and 89 years old and lived in 20 to 25 US regions. Before being deemed recovered, Cohort 3 donors had two negative PCRs, clearance, or symptom resolution. CDR1 SEHNR and CDR2 FQNEAQ come from the germline V gene (reference sequence). The CDR3 length is 16 residues. V was trimmed by 2 bases and J by 4 bases, leaving 17 bases between them. The specimen sequenced was PBMCs or T cells enriched from blood (not recorded which). The receptor's source is a man aged 40-49 years who had recovered from COVID-19. The V gene is TRBV7-9, the J gene TRBJ2-5; perhaps TRBD2 as D (5 bases). The CDR3 loop is CASSLSSRGSGETQYF. The DNA for the CDR3 is TGTGCCAGCAGCTTAAGTTCCCGAGGGTCCGGAGAGACCCAGTACTTC.